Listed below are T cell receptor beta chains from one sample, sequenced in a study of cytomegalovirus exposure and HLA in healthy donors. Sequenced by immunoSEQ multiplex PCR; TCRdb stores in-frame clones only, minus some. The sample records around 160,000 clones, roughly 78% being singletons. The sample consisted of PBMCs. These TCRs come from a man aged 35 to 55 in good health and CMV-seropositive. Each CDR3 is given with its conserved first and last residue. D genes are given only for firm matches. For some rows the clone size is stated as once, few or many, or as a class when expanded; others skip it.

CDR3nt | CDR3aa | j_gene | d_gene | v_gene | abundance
TGCGCCAGCAGCTTGTATCAGGGTTCGGAGGAGACCCAGTACTTC | CASSLYQGSEETQYF | TRBJ2-5 | . | TRBV5-1 | .
TGTGCCAGCAGGGCTGACAGTGCCAGCGGGGAGCTGTTTTTT | CASRADSASGELFF | TRBJ2-2 | . | TRBV7-8 | .
TGTGCCAGCAGTGAAAGGGGAGGTGGTTTAAATGGAAACACCATATATTTT | CASSERGGGLNGNTIYF | TRBJ1-3 | . | TRBV2 | .
TGTGCCAGCTCACCAACAGGGCTGAACACTGAAGCTTTCTTT | CASSPTGLNTEAFF | TRBJ1-1 | . | TRBV18 | .
TGTGCCAGCAGTGAAGCCGGGACAGGTGCCTACGAGCAGTACTTC | CASSEAGTGAYEQYF | TRBJ2-7 | TRBD1 | TRBV6-1 | few
TGTGCCAGCAGTCTCAGGACATCCGAGCAGTACTTC | CASSLRTSEQYF | TRBJ2-7 | . | TRBV28 | .
TGTGCCAGCAGCCCTGACGGACAGGGGATCAATGAGCAGTTCTTC | CASSPDGQGINEQFF | TRBJ2-1 | TRBD1 | TRBV9 | .
TGTGCCAGCAGCGTACGGGACAGGGACTACGAGCAGTACTTC | CASSVRDRDYEQYF | TRBJ2-7 | TRBD1 | TRBV11-1 | few
TGTGCCAGCAGCTTAGCATCGGGAGAGTCCTACGAGCAGTACTTC | CASSLASGESYEQYF | TRBJ2-7 | . | TRBV7-6 | .
TGTGCCAGCAGCTTGGGCACAGGGGTCTACGAGCAGTACTTC | CASSLGTGVYEQYF | TRBJ2-7 | TRBD1 | TRBV5-5 | .
TGTGCCAGCAGTTACTCCCGGCCAGGGCTCAATTCACCCCTCCACTTT | CASSYSRPGLNSPLHF | TRBJ1-6 | . | TRBV6-5 | .